This record covers a single T cell receptor (beta chain). What it binds is not known. Vbeta (60) and Jbeta (13) primers were used in the PCR. Measured with immunoSEQ multiplex PCR; TCRdb has only the in-frame clones, and not every one. Of approximately 100,000 clones in the sample, 71% are singletons; the top ten hold 2.8%. This record comes from a study of cytomegalovirus exposure and HLA in healthy donors. Study conclusions and caveats: Rare TCR sequences predominated, though certain public TCRs were found in many donors. A prior analysis recorded that most TCR beta V segments were productive about 87% or about 30% of the time. It was 150 or so TCR beta chains that were listed as cytomegalovirus-associated.

Sequencing was performed on PBMCs. The TCR comes from a female donor in good health and CMV-seronegative.

The CDR3 coding sequence is TGTGCCAGCAGCCGATTTATACTAGCGGGAGGGCAATTCTACGAGCAGTACTTC. Its protein product is CASSRFILAGGQFYEQYF. This sequence joins TRBV7-8 and TRBJ2-7; the match to TRBD2 covers 13 bases. CDR1 SGHVS and CDR2 FQNEAQ come from the germline V gene. This CDR3 is 18 amino acids long. Trimming removed 5 bases from V and 3 bases from J; junction bases left unmatched: 13.